This TCR beta chain was identified in a study of T cell clonotyping in hematopoietic cell transplantation. The data were produced by immunoSEQ multiplex PCR, yet TCRdb's version contains in-frame clones alone and is incomplete. This sample has approximately 46,000 clones, with 80% to 90% found just once. With regard to this clone: Its target is not known.

This CDR3 spans 14 amino acids. The germline V gene encodes CDR1 LGHNA and CDR2 YSLEER. V was pared by 0 bases and J by 5 bases, with 11 bases between. Time point here: recipient sample about 28 days before transplant, after cytoreduction. Findings and caveats of the study: Cells were unsorted, so CD4 and CD8 contributions were not separated.

This TCR was recovered from a man in his 60s with biphenotypic leukemia. Some clones in this sample may be carry-over from other donors' samples. Sequences were derived from peripheral blood mononuclear cells, sampled before stem cell transplant. J is TRBJ2-7 and V is TRBV4-3; D possibly corresponds to TRBD1 (6 bases). The CDR3 protein is CASSQDDRSDEQYF. For the CDR3, the DNA is TGCGCCAGCAGCCAAGATGACAGGTCGGACGAGCAGTACTTC.